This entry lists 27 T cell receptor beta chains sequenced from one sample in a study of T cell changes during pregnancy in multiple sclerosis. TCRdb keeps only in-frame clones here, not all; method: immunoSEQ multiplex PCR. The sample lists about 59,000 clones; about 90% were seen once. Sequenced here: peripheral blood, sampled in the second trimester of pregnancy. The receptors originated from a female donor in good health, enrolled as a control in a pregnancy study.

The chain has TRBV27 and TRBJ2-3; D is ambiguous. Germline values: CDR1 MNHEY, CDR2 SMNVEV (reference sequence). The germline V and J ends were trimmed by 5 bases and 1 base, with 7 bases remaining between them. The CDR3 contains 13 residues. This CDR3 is CASSAQGTDTQYF. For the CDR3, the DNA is TGTGCCAGCAGTGCCCAGGGCACAGATACGCAGTATTTT.

CDR3 in DNA: TGTGCCAGCAGTCAAGGGACTAGCGGATGGAACATTCAGTACTTC. Translating it yields CASSQGTSGWNIQYF. The V call is TRBV6-5, the J call TRBJ2-4, with 11 positions matching TRBD2. J was trimmed by 7 bases and V by 5 bases; bases with no gene match: 7. Germline assignment: CDR1 MNHEY and CDR2 SVGAGI. CDR3 length: 15 residues.

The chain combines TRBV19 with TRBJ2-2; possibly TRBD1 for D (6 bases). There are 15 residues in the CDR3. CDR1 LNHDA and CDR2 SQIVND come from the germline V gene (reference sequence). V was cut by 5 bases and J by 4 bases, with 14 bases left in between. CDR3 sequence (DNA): TGTGCCAGTAGTGTCACAGGGATGACCACCGGGGAGCTGTTTTTT. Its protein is CASSVTGMTTGELFF.

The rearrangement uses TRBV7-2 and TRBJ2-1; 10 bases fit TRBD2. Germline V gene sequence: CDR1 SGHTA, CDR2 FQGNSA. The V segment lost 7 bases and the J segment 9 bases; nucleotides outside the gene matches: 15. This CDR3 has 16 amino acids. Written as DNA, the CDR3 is TGTGCCAGCACCCAGGGGGCTAGCGGGAGAGCTCCTGAGCAGTTCTTC. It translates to CASTQGASGRAPEQFF.

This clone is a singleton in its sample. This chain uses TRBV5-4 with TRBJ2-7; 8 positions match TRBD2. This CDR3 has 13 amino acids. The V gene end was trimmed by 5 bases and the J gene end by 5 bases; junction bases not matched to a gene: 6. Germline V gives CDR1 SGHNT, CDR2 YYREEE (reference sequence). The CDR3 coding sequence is TGTGCCAGCAGTCGGGGGGGCACGGACGAGCAGTACTTC. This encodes CASSRGGTDEQYF.

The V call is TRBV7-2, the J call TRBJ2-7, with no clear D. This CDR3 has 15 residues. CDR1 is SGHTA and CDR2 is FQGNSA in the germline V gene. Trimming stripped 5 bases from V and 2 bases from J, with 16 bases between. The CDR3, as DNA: TGTGCCAGCAGCCCCCCGGTGCCCGAGCCCTACGAGCAGTACTTC. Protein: CASSPPVPEPYEQYF.

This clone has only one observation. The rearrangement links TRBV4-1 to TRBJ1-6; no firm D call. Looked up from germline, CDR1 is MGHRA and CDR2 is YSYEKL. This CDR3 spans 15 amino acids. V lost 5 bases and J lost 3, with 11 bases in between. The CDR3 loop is CASSLDLNYNSPLHF. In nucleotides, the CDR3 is TGCGCCAGCAGCTTAGATTTAAACTATAATTCACCCCTCCACTTT.

This CDR3 is CASSQPTMAGGHNEQFF. CDR3 DNA: TGCGCCAGCAGCCAACCTACCATGGCGGGGGGGCACAATGAGCAGTTCTTC. The chain has TRBV4-1 and TRBJ2-1; 9 positions match TRBD2. With V trimmed by 2 bases and J by 5 bases, 10 bases remained unmatched. Germline V CDR1 and CDR2: MGHRA, YSYEKL. This CDR3 is 17 amino acids long.

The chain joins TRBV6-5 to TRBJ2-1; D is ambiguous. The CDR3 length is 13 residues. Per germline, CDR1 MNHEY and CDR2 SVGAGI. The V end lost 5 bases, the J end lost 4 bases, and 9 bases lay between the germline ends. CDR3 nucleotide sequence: TGTGCCAGCAGTCCCGGGTCTTACAATGAGCAGTTCTTC. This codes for CASSPGSYNEQFF.

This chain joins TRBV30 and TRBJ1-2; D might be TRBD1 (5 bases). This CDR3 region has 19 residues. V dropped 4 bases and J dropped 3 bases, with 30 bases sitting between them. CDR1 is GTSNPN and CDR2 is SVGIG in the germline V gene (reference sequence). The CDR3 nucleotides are TGTGCCTGGATTCGGCCCGACGCGGGACTTCTTTTTCGAGACTATGGCTACACCTTC. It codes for CAWIRPDAGLLFRDYGYTF.

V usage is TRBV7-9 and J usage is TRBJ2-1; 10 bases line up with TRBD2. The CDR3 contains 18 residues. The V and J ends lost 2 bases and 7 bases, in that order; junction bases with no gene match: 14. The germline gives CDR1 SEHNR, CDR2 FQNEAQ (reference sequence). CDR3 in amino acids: CASSLKASGSRGGNEQFF. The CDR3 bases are TGTGCCAGCAGCTTAAAGGCTAGCGGGAGCCGTGGGGGGAATGAGCAGTTCTTC.

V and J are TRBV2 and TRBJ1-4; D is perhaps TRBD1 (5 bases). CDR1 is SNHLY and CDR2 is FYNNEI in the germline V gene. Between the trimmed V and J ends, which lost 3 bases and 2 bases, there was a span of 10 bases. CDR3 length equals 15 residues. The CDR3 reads CASSDLGATNEKLFF. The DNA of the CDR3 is TGTGCCAGCAGTGATTTAGGGGCGACTAATGAAAAACTGTTTTTT.

CDR3 nucleotides: TGTGCCAGCAGTAGTAGCATGGCACTAGAGACCCAGTACTTC. Translating it yields CASSSSMALETQYF. This rearrangement joins TRBV2 to TRBJ2-5; D not certain. Deletions cut 5 bases from V and 4 bases from J, with 14 bases between. The CDR3 extends over 14 amino acids. Germline values: CDR1 SNHLY, CDR2 FYNNEI.

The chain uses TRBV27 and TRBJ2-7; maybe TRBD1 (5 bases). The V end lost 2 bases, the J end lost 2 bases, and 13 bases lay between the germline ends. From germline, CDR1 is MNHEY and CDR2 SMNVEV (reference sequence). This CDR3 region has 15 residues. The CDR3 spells CASSLTPDSPYEQYF. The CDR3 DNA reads TGTGCCAGCAGTTTAACTCCCGACAGCCCCTACGAGCAGTACTTC.

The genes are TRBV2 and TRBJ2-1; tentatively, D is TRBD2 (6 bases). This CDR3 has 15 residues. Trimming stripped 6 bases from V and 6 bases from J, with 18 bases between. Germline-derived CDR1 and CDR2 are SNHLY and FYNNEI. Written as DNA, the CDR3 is TGTGCCAGCAGCGCGGGACTCTCCCCCCTCAATGAGCAGTTCTTC. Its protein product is CASSAGLSPLNEQFF. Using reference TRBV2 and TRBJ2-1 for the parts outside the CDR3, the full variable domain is EPEVTQTPSHQVTQMGQEVILRCVPISNHLYFYWYRQILGQKVEFLVSFYNNEISEKSEIFDDQFSVERPDGSNFTLKIRSTKLEDSAMYFCASSAGLSPLNEQFFGPGTRLTVL.

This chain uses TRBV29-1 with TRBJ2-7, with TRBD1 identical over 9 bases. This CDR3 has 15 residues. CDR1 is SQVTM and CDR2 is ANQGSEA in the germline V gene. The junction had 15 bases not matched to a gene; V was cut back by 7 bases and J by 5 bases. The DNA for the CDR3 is TGCAGCGCCCTGCCCGACAGGGGGTCGAGGAACGAGCAGTACTTC. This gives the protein CSALPDRGSRNEQYF.

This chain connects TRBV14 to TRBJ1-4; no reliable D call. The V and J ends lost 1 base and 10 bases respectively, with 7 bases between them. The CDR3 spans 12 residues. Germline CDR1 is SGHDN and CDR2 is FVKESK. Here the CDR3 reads CASSQGGRKLFF. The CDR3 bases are TGTGCCAGCAGCCAAGGAGGGAGAAAACTGTTTTTT.

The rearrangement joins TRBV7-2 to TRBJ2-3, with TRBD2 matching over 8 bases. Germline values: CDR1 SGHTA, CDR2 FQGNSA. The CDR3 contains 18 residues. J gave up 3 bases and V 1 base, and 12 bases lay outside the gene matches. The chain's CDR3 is CASSLDSSAGGSTDTQYF. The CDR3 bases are TGTGCCAGCAGCTTAGATAGTTCCGCGGGGGGATCGACAGATACGCAGTATTTT.

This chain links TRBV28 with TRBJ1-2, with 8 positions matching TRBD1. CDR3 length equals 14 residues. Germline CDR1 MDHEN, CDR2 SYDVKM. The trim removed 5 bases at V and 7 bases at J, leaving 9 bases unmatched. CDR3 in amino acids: CASSPGQVTRGYTF. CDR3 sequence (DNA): TGTGCCAGCAGTCCGGGACAGGTGACCCGTGGCTACACCTTC.

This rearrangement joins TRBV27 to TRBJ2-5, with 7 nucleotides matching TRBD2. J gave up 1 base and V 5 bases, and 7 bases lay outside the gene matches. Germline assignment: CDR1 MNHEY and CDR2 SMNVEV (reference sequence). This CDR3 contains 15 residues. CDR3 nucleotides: TGTGCCAGCAGTCCCCGCGGGACTACCCAAGAGACCCAGTACTTC. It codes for CASSPRGTTQETQYF.

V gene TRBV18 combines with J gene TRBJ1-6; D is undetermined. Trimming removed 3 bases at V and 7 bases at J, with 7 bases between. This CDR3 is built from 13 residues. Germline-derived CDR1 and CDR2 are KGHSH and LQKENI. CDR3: CASSPTTNSPLHF. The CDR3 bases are TGTGCCAGCTCACCGACTACCAATTCACCCCTCCACTTT.

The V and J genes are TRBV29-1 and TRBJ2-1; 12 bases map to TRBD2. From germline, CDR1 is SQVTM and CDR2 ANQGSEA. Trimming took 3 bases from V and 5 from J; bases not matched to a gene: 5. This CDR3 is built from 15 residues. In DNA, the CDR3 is TGCAGCGTTGAGCCTAGCGGGAGGGGAAACAATGAGCAGTTCTTC. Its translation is CSVEPSGRGNNEQFF.

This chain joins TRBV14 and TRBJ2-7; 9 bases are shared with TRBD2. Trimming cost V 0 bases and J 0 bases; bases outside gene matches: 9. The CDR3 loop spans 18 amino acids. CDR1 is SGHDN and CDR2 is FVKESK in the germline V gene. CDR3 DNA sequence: TGTGCCAGCAGCCAAGATGAGGCACTAGCGGGCCCCTCCTACGAGCAGTACTTC. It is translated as CASSQDEALAGPSYEQYF. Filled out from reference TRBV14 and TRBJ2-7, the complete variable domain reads EAGVTQFPSHSVIEKGQTVTLRCDPISGHDNLYWYRRVMGKEIKFLLHFVKESKQDESGMPNNRFLAERTGGTYSTLKVQPAELEDSGVYFCASSQDEALAGPSYEQYFGPGTRLTVT.

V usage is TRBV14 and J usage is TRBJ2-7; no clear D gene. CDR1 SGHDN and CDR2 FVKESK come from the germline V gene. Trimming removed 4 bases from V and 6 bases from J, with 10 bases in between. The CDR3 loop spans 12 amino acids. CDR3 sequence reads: CASSRGWVEQYF. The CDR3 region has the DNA TGTGCCAGCAGCCGAGGATGGGTCGAGCAGTACTTC.

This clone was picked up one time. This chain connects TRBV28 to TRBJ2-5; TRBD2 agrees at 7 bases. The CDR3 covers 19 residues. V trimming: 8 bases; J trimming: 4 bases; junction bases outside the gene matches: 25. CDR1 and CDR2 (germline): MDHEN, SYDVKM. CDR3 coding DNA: TGTGCCAGCTTGCCTGAAACTGTGACTAGCATTGGGGTTGCAGAGACCCAGTACTTC. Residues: CASLPETVTSIGVAETQYF.

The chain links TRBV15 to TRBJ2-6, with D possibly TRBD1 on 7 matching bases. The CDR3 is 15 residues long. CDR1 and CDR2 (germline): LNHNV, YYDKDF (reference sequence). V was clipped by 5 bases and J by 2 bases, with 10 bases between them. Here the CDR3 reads CATSVRGAGANVLTF. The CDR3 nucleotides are TGTGCCACCAGCGTCAGGGGGGCTGGGGCCAACGTCCTGACTTTC.

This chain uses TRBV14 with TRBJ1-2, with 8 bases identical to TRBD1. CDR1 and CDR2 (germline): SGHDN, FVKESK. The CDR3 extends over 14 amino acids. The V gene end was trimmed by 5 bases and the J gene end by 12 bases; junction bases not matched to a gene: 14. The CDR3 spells CASSYNGQGGLDTF. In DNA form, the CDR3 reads TGTGCCAGCAGCTACAACGGACAGGGCGGGTTGGACACCTTC.